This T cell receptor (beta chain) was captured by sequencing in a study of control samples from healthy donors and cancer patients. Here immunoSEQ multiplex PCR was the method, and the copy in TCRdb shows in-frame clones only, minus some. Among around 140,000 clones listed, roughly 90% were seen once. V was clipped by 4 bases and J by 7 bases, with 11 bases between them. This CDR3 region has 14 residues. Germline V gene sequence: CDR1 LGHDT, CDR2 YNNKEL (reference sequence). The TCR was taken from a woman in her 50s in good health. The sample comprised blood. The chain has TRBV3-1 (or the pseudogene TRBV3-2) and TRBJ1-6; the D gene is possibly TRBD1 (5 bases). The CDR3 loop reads CASSRGAINSPLHF. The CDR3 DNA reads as TGTGCCAGCAGCCGCGGGGCTATCAATTCACCCCTCCACTTT.